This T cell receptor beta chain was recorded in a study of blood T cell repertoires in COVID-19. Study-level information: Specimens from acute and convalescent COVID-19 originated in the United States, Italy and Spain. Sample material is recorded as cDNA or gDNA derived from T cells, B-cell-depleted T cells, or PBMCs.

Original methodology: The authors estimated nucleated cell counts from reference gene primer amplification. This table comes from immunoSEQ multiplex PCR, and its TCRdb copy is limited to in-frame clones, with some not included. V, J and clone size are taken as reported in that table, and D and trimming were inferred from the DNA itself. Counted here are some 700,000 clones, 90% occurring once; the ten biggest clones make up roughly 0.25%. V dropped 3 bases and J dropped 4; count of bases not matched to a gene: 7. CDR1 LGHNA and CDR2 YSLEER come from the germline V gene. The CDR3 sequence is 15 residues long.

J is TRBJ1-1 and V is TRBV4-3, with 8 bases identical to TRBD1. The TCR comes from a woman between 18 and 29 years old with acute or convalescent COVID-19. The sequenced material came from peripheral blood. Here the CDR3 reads CASSQDRAQSTEAFF. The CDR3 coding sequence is TGCGCCAGCAGCCAGGACAGGGCCCAATCCACTGAAGCTTTCTTT.